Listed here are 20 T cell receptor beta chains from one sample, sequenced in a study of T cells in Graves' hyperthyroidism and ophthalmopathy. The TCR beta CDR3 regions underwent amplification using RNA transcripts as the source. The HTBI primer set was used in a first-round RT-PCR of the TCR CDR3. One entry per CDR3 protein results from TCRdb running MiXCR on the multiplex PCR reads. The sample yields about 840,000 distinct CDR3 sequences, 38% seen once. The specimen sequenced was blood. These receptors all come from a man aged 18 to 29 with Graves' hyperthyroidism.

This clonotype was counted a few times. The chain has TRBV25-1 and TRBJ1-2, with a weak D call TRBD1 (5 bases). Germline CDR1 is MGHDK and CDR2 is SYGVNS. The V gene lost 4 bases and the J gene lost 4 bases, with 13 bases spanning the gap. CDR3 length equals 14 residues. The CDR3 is CASSAPQGTYGYTF. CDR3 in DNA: TGTGCCAGCAGTGCTCCTCAGGGAACCTATGGCTACACCTTC.

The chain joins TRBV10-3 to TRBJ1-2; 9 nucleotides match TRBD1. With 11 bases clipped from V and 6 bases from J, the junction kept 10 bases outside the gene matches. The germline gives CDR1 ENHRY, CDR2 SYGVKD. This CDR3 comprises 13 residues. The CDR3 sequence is CASGQGRLNGYTF. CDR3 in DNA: TGTGCCTCCGGACAGGGGAGGTTGAATGGCTACACCTTC.

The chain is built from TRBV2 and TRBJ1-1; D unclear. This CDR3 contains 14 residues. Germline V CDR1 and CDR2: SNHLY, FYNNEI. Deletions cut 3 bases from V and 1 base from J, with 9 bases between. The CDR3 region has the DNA TGTGCCAGCAGTGAGAAGGCCCCGAACACTGAAGCTTTCTTT. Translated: CASSEKAPNTEAFF.

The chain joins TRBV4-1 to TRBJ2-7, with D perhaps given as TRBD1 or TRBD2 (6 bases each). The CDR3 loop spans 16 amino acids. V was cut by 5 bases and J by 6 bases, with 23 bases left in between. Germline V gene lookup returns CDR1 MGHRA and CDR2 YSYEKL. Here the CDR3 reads CASSFSGATQLLEQYF. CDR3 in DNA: TGCGCCAGCAGCTTTTCGGGGGCGACCCAACTCCTCGAGCAGTACTTC.

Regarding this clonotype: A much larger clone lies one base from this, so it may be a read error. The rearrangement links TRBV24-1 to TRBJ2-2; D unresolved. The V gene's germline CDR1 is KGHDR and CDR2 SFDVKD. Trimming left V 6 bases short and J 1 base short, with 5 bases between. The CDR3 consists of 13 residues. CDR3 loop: CATSLENTGELFF. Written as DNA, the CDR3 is TGTGCCACCAGTTTAGAGAACACCGGGGAGCTGTTTTTT.

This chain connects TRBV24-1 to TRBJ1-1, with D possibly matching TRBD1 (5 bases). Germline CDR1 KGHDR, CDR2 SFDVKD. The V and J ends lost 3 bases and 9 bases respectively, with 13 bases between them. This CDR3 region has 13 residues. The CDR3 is CATSDPGDSKAFF. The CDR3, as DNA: TGTGCCACCAGTGATCCCGGGGACTCTAAAGCTTTCTTT.

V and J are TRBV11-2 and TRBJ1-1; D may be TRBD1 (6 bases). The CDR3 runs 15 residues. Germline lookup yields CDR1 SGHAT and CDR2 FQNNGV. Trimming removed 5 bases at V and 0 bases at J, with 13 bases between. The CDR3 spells CASSIQGTMNTEAFF. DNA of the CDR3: TGTGCCAGCAGCATTCAGGGGACCATGAACACTGAAGCTTTCTTT.

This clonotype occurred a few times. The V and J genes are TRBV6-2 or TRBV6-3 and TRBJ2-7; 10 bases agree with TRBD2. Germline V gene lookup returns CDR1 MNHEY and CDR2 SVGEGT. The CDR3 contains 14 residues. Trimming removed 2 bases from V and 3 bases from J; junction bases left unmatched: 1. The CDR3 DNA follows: TGTGCCAGCAGTTACATAGCGGGAGGCTACGAGCAGTACTTC. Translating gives CASSYIAGGYEQYF.

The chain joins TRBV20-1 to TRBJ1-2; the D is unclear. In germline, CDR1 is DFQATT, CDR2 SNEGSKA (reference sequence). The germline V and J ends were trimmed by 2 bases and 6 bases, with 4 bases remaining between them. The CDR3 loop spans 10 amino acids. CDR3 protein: CSARQDGYTF. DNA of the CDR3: TGCAGTGCTAGACAGGATGGCTACACCTTC.

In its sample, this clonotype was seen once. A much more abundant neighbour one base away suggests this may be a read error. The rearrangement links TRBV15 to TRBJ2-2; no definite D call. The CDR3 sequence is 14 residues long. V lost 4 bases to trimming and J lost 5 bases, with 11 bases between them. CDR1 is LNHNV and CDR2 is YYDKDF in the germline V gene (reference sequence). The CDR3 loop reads CATSNPKVTGELFF. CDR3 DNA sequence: TGTGCCACCAGCAACCCGAAAGTAACCGGGGAGCTGTTTTTT.

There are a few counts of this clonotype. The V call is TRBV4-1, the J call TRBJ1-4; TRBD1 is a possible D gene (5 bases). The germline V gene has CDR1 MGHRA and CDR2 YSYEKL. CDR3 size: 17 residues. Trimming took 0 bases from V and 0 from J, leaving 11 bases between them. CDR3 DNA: TGCGCCAGCAGCCAAGATACGGGGGGTGCAACTAATGAAAAACTGTTTTTT. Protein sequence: CASSQDTGGATNEKLFF.

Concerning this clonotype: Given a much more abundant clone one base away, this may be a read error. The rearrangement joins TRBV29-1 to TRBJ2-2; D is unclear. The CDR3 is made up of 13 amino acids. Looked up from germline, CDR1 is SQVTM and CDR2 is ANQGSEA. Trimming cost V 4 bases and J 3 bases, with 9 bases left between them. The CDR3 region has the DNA TGCAGCGTTGTGATAGCTGACACCGGGGAGCTGTTTTTT. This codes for CSVVIADTGELFF.

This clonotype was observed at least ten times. Here the CDR3 reads CASSTGTEYSPLHF. The CDR3 DNA sequence: TGTGCCAGCAGTACCGGGACAGAGTATTCACCCCTCCACTTT. V is TRBV7-8 and J is TRBJ1-6; 7 positions match TRBD1. J lost 8 bases, V lost 6 bases, and 7 bases had no gene match. The CDR3 is 14 amino acids. CDR1 is SGHVS, CDR2 FQNEAQ, per germline.

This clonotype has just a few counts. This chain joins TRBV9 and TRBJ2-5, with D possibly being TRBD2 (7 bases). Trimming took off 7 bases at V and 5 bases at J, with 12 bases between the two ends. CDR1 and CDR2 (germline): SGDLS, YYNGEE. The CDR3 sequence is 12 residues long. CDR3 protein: CASGGAYETQYF. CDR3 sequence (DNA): TGTGCCAGCGGGGGGGCATACGAGACCCAGTACTTC.

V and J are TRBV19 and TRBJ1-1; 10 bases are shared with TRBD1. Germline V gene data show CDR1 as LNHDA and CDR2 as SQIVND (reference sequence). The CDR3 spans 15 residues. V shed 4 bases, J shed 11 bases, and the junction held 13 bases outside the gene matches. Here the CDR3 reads CASSRGSGTGVEAFF. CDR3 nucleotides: TGTGCCAGTAGTAGGGGGTCCGGGACAGGGGTCGAGGCTTTCTTT.

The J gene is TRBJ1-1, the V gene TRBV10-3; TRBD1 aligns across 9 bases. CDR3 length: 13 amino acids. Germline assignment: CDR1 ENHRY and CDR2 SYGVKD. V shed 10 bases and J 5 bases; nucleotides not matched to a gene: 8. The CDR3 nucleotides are TGTGCCAGCACCCTAGGACAGGGGACTGAAGCTTTCTTT. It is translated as CASTLGQGTEAFF.

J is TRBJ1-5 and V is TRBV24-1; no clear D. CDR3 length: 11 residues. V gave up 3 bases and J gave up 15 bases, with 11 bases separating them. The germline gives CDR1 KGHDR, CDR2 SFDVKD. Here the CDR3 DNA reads TGTGCCACCAGTGATCCCCTGACCCGGCATTTT. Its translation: CATSDPLTRHF.

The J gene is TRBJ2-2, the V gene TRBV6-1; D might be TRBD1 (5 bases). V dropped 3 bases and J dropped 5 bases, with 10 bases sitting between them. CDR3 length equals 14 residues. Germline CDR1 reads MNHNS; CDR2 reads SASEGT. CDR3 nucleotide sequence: TGTGCCAGCAGTGACCAGGGATGGACCGGGGAGCTGTTTTTT. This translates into CASSDQGWTGELFF.

The CDR3 loop is CSTLGVGYTF. In DNA form, the CDR3 reads TGCAGCACCCTTGGGGTTGGCTACACCTTC. The chain carries TRBV29-1 and TRBJ1-2; D ambiguous. The CDR3 totals 10 residues. Germline values: CDR1 SQVTM, CDR2 ANQGSEA. With 8 bases removed from V and 7 bases from J, the gap between germline ends came to 11 bases.

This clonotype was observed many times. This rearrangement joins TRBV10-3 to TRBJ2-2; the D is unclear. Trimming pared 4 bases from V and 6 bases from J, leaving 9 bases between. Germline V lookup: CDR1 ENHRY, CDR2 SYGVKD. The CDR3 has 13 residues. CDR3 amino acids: CAISVGSAGELFF. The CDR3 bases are TGTGCCATCAGTGTGGGTTCGGCCGGGGAGCTGTTTTTT.